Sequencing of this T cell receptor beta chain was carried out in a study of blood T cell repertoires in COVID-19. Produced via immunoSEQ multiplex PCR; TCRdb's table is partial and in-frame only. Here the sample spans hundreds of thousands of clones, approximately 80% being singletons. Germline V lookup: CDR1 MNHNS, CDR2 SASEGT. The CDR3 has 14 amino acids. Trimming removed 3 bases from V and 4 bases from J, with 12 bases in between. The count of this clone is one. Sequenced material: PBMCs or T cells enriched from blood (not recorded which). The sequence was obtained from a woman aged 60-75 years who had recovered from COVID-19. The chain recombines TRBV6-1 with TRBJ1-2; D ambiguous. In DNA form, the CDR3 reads TGTGCCAGCAGTGACAGGTGGGTCGTCTATGGCTACACCTTC. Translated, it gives CASSDRWVVYGYTF.